This T cell receptor beta chain was recorded in a study of identical twins. Findings and caveats of the study: Among monozygotic twins, out-of-frame TCR alpha sharing exceeded what models predicted. Zero-insertion analyses might be partly confounded by invariant T cells like MAIT and iNKT. It was cross-sectional statistical analysis, not following the same donors, that the conclusions relied on.

As to this clonotype: No antigen is known for it.

Each cDNA held unique molecular identifiers, and template switching gave it a universal primer site. TCRdb ran MiXCR on the 5' RACE reads and lists one entry per CDR3 protein. This sample has some 900,000 distinct CDR3 sequences, with approximately 13% found just once. The CDR3 totals 16 residues. CDR1 is SNHLY and CDR2 is FYNNEI in the germline V gene. The V segment lost 6 bases and the J segment 1 base; nucleotides outside the gene matches: 7. A further study also used this sample, focusing on yellow fever vaccine responses in identical twins.

The genes are TRBV2 and TRBJ2-7; 12 nucleotides match TRBD2. The specimen sequenced was PBMCs. The receptor was derived from a woman between 18 and 29 years old in good health. The CDR3 DNA sequence: TGTGCCAGCAGGAAAGGACTAGCGGGGACGTCCTACGAGCAGTACTTC. Its protein product is CASRKGLAGTSYEQYF.